This T cell receptor beta chain was identified in a study of tumor and adjacent non-tumor tissue in lung cancer. The template was RNA from unsorted bulk tissue. Distant lung tissue was collected more than 3 cm away from the tumor edge. Trimming pared 5 bases from V and 3 bases from J, leaving 13 bases between. This CDR3 contains 14 residues. Germline V CDR1 and CDR2: DFQATT, SNEGSKA (reference sequence). A modified ARM-PCR protocol with three rounds of nested PCR amplified TCRbeta. TCRdb re-called the multiplex PCR reads with MiXCR, one entry per CDR3 protein. The table records approximately 100,000 distinct CDR3 sequences, roughly two thirds of them present only once.

V and J are TRBV20-1 and TRBJ2-2; D not resolved. This receptor was taken from a young man with non-small cell lung cancer. Sequencing was done on a sample of distant non-tumor lung tissue. The chain's CDR3 is CSAPPLSDTGELFF. CDR3 DNA: TGCAGTGCTCCACCCCTCTCTGACACCGGGGAGCTGTTTTTT.